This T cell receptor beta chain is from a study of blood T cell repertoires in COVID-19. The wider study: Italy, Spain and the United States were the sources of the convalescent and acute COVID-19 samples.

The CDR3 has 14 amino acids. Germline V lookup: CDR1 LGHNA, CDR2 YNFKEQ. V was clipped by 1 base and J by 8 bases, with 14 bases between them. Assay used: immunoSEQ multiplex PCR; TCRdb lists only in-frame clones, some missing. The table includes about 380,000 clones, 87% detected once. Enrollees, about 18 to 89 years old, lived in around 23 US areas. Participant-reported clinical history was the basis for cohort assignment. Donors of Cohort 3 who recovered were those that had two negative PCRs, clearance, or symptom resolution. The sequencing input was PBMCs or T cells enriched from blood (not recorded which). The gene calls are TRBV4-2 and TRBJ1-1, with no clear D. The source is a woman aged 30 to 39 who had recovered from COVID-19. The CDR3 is CASSQVKAEREAFF. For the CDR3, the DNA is TGTGCCAGCAGCCAAGTCAAGGCGGAGAGGGAAGCTTTCTTT.